A single sample gave rise to the 16 T cell receptor beta chains below, sequenced in a study of TIL therapy for anti-PD-1-resistant metastatic lung cancer. Regarding time point: pre-treatment sample, taken before nivolumab and TIL therapy. The libraries were made with immunoSEQ v3. Sequencing was performed with immunoSEQ multiplex PCR; in TCRdb, only in-frame clones are kept and a portion is missing. The table includes tens of thousands of clones, 73% detected once. This specimen was blood, taken at baseline. The receptors derive from a person between 25 and 79 years old with non-small cell lung cancer.

This chain uses TRBV9 with TRBJ1-4; TRBD1 matches 8 bases. Germline V CDR1 and CDR2: SGDLS, YYNGEE. The trim removed 5 bases at V and 5 bases at J, leaving 8 bases unmatched. The CDR3 is made up of 15 amino acids. CDR3 DNA: TGTGCCAGCAGTCAGTTACAGGGGGGGAATGAAAAACTGTTTTTT. Residues: CASSQLQGGNEKLFF. Full variable domain (remainder filled in from reference TRBV9 and TRBJ1-4): DSGVTQTPKHLITATGQRVTLRCSPRSGDLSVYWYQQSLDQGLQFLIQYYNGEERAKGNILERFSAQQFPDLHSELNLSSLELGDSALYFCASSQLQGGNEKLFFGSGTQLSVL.

The rearrangement joins TRBV5-5 to TRBJ2-7; TRBD1 aligns across 8 bases. V shed 6 bases, J shed 5 bases, and the junction held 10 bases outside the gene matches. Germline CDR1 SGHKS, CDR2 YYEKEE (reference sequence). This CDR3 spans 14 amino acids. Here the CDR3 DNA reads TGTGCCAGCATTCGGACAGGGCCCGGCAACGAGCAGTACTTC. The encoded protein is CASIRTGPGNEQYF.

The table lists this clone with a few counts. This chain joins TRBV9 and TRBJ1-4; 9 bases map to TRBD1. The length of the CDR3 is 17 residues. CDR1 and CDR2 from the germline V gene are SGDLS and YYNGEE. Losses at the gene ends were 4 bases for V and 7 bases for J; bases not matched to a gene: 14. CDR3 DNA: TGTGCCAGCAGCACTCGGAGCCGGGACAGGGTTGGTGAAAAACTGTTTTTT. Its translation is CASSTRSRDRVGEKLFF.

This clone has more than one count but fewer than ten. This chain uses TRBV19 with TRBJ2-6; 10 nucleotides match TRBD2. Trimming removed 3 bases from V and 0 bases from J; junction bases left unmatched: 2. In germline, CDR1 is LNHDA, CDR2 SQIVND (reference sequence). The CDR3 runs 17 residues. CDR3 in amino acids: CASSILAGDSGANVLTF. The CDR3 DNA reads TGTGCCAGTAGTATCCTAGCGGGAGACTCTGGGGCCAACGTCCTGACTTTC. Using reference TRBV19 and TRBJ2-6 for the parts outside the CDR3, the full variable domain is DGGITQSPKYLFRKEGQNVTLSCEQNLNHDAMYWYRQDPGQGLRLIYYSQIVNDFQKGDIAEGYSVSREKKESFPLTVTSAQKNPTAFYLCASSILAGDSGANVLTFGAGSRLTVL.

The chain recombines TRBV4-1 with TRBJ1-2; the match to TRBD1 covers 7 bases. V lost 11 bases, J lost 7 bases, and 4 bases stayed unmatched. Looked up from germline, CDR1 is MGHRA and CDR2 is YSYEKL. The CDR3 totals 10 residues. The CDR3 DNA reads TGCGCCTTCCGGACAGGTGGCTACACCTTC. This gives the protein CAFRTGGYTF.

The V and J genes are TRBV28 and TRBJ1-2; possibly TRBD1 for D (5 bases). V was clipped by 6 bases and J by 6 bases, with 5 bases between them. CDR3 size: 10 residues. Germline CDR1 MDHEN, CDR2 SYDVKM. The CDR3 DNA follows: TGTGCCAGCAGGACAGATGGCTACACCTTC. Its translation is CASRTDGYTF.

The rearrangement uses TRBV29-1 and TRBJ1-2; D is possibly TRBD1 (6 bases). The V and J ends lost 4 bases and 1 base respectively, with 7 bases between them. The CDR3 length is 12 residues. Germline V gene lookup returns CDR1 SQVTM and CDR2 ANQGSEA. Here the CDR3 DNA reads TGCAGCGTTGGGGGGCTTAACTATGGCTACACCTTC. This sequence encodes CSVGGLNYGYTF.

The J gene is TRBJ2-3, the V gene TRBV9; 7 nucleotides match TRBD1. J gave up 2 bases and V 2 bases, and 5 bases lay outside the gene matches. The CDR3 has 15 residues. Per the germline V gene, CDR1 is SGDLS and CDR2 is YYNGEE. The CDR3 DNA sequence: TGTGCCAGCAGCGTGGGACAGCTCCACACAGATACGCAGTATTTT. Protein product: CASSVGQLHTDTQYF.

In this sample, this clone turned up a few times. The gene calls are TRBV29-1 and TRBJ1-1; D uncertain. The CDR3 runs 12 residues. V shed 5 bases and J shed 1 base, with 8 bases lying between them. From germline, CDR1 is SQVTM and CDR2 ANQGSEA. The CDR3: CSVWTGNTEAFF. The CDR3 coding sequence is TGCAGCGTTTGGACGGGGAACACTGAAGCTTTCTTT. The whole variable domain, filled in from reference TRBV29-1 and TRBJ1-1, reads SAVISQKPSRDICQRGTSLTIQCQVDSQVTMMFWYRQQPGQSLTLIATANQGSEATYESGFVIDKFPISRPNLTFSTLTVSNMSPEDSSIYLCSVWTGNTEAFFGQGTRLTVV.

The CDR3 is CASSLGPGVADTQYF. CDR3 nucleotide sequence: TGTGCCAGCAGCCTGGGGCCGGGGGTCGCAGATACGCAGTATTTT. The rearrangement uses TRBV9 and TRBJ2-3; a weak D match, TRBD2 (6 bases). Germline assignment: CDR1 SGDLS and CDR2 YYNGEE. This CDR3 comprises 15 residues. V dropped 4 bases and J dropped 4 bases, with 16 bases sitting between them.

A few counts support this clone. V and J are TRBV28 and TRBJ2-2; D call uncertain. The CDR3 has 11 amino acids. Trimming removed 3 bases at V and 7 bases at J, with 3 bases between. Germline values: CDR1 MDHEN, CDR2 SYDVKM. The CDR3 DNA reads as TGTGCCAGCAGTTTGTTCGGGGAGCTGTTTTTT. This codes for CASSLFGELFF.

The chain employs TRBV27 and TRBJ2-1; 12 positions match TRBD2. The CDR3 is 17 amino acids. From germline, CDR1 is MNHEY and CDR2 SMNVEV (reference sequence). Losses at the gene ends were 3 bases for V and 4 bases for J; bases not matched to a gene: 7. The CDR3 loop reads CASSFYTSGRIYNEQFF. CDR3 DNA: TGTGCCAGCAGTTTTTATACTAGCGGGAGGATATACAATGAGCAGTTCTTC.

This clone came up a few times. The V call is TRBV5-6, the J call TRBJ2-7; D remains unclear. The CDR3 has 13 residues. V was shortened by 0 bases and J by 5 bases, with 9 bases between the two germline ends. In germline, CDR1 is SGHDT, CDR2 YYEEEE. CDR3 amino acids: CASSLGNPHEQYF. The CDR3 DNA follows: TGTGCCAGCAGCTTGGGTAACCCACACGAGCAGTACTTC.

The CDR3 sequence: CATVRTGNTGELFF. The CDR3 DNA is TGTGCCACCGTCAGGACAGGGAACACCGGGGAGCTGTTTTTT. The chain recombines TRBV6-5 with TRBJ2-2; 7 nucleotides line up with TRBD1. CDR3 size: 14 residues. From germline, CDR1 is MNHEY and CDR2 SVGAGI. Unmatched junction bases numbered 6, after V lost 10 bases and J lost 1 base.

This clone came up a few times. The chain employs TRBV2 and TRBJ1-6; no firm D call. CDR1 and CDR2 from the germline V gene are SNHLY and FYNNEI. There are 15 residues in the CDR3. The V and J ends lost 8 bases and 0 bases respectively, with 11 bases between them. The CDR3 sequence is CASRSESSYNSPLHF. In nucleotides, the CDR3 is TGTGCCAGCCGATCGGAGAGCTCCTATAATTCACCCCTCCACTTT.

The table lists this clone with a few counts. V usage is TRBV27 and J usage is TRBJ1-6; D perhaps matches TRBD1 (6 bases). This CDR3 contains 15 residues. CDR1 and CDR2 (germline): MNHEY, SMNVEV (reference sequence). V lost 7 bases and J 6 bases, leaving 16 bases between the germline ends. CDR3 in amino acids: CASNKGGASNSPLHF. CDR3 bases: TGTGCCAGCAACAAGGGGGGGGCAAGTAATTCACCCCTCCACTTT.